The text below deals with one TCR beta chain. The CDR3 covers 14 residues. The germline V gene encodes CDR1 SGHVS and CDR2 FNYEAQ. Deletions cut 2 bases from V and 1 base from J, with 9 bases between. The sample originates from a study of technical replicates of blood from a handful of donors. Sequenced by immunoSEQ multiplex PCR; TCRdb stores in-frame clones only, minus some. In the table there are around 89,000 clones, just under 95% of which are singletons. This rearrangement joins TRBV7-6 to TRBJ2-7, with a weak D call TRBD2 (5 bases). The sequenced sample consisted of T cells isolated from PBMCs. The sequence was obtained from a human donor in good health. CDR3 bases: TGTGCCAGCAGCTTACGTTCGGGGTCCTACGAGCAGTACTTC. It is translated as CASSLRSGSYEQYF. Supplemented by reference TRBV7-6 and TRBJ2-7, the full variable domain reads GAGVSQSPRYKVTKRGQDVALRCDPISGHVSLYWYRQALGQGPEFLTYFNYEAQQDKSGLPNDRFSAERPEGSISTLTIQRTEQRDSAMYRCASSLRSGSYEQYFGPGTRLTVT.